This paragraph reports one TCR beta chain. The antigen remains undetermined. The sample comes from a study of graft-versus-host responses after intestinal transplantation. The overall study: Recipients had multivisceral, liver-intestinal, or isolated intestinal transplants. Tacrolimus and steroids were given for two to three years to all recipients after anti-thymocyte globulin induction. Findings and limits, study-wide: Investigators detected GvH clones in recipient marrow, with some emerging earlier in ileum or blood.

Here immunoSEQ multiplex PCR was the method, and the copy in TCRdb shows in-frame clones only, minus some. The data contain 12,000 or so clones, 93% of them seen just once; the ten biggest clones take up 20% to 25%. The V gene's germline CDR1 is SGHRS and CDR2 YFSETQ. V was pared by 0 bases and J by 1 base, with 16 bases between. This CDR3 has 17 amino acids. This sequence joins TRBV5-1 and TRBJ1-1, with TRBD1 as a possible D gene (6 bases). The source material was PBMCs, sampled 109 days after intestinal transplant. The clonotype was recovered from a human patient who received an intestinal transplant, so some T cells may come from the graft donor. CDR3 in DNA: TGCGCCAGCAGCTTGGGGGTCCTGGGGGGACAGAACACTGAAGCTTTCTTT. It yields the protein CASSLGVLGGQNTEAFF.